This T cell receptor (beta chain) was found in a study of cytomegalovirus exposure and HLA in healthy donors. Whole-study results and caveats: Diagnosis of cytomegalovirus status made by the classifier reportedly showed high specificity and sensitivity. Association of a missense DCLRE1C variant with TCR beta V- and J-gene trimming was reported in a later analysis. Highest at DRB1 and lowest at HLA-C, TCR association rates differed among HLA loci in a later analysis.

A multiplex PCR was run with 60 Vbeta primers and 13 Jbeta primers. Measured with immunoSEQ multiplex PCR; TCRdb has only the in-frame clones, and not every one. The sample holds more than 90,000 clones. For this clone: No antigen is known for it.

V was clipped by 2 bases and J by 5 bases, with 16 bases between them. CDR3 length: 15 amino acids. Germline assignment: CDR1 MNHEY and CDR2 SVGAGI. This chain joins TRBV6-5 and TRBJ2-7; perhaps TRBD2 as D (7 bases). This clonotype was sampled from a man in his forties in good health and CMV-seropositive. Sequencing was performed on PBMCs. The CDR3 reads CASSYMRGRTHEQYF. CDR3 coding DNA: TGTGCCAGCAGTTACATGCGGGGGCGAACCCACGAGCAGTACTTC.